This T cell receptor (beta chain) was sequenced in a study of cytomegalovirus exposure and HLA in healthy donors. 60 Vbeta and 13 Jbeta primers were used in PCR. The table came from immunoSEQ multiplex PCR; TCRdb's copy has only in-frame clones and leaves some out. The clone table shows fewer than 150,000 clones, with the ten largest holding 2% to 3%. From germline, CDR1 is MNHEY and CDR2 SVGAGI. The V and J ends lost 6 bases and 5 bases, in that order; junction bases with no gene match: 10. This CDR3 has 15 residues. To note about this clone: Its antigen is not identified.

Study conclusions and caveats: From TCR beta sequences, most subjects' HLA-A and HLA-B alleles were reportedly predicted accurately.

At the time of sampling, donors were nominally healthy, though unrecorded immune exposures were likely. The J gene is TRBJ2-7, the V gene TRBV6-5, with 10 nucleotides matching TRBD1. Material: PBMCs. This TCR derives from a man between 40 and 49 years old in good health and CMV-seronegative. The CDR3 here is CASSSAGTGVDEQYF. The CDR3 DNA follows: TGTGCCAGCAGCTCCGCCGGGACAGGGGTCGACGAGCAGTACTTC.